This T cell receptor beta chain was sequenced in a study of OX40 agonist ivuxolimab in advanced cancers. The data were produced by immunoSEQ multiplex PCR, yet TCRdb's version contains in-frame clones alone and is incomplete. The sample has about 61,000 clones, approximately 86% seen once. Trimming removed 8 bases from V and 0 bases from J, with 14 bases in between. Germline assignment: CDR1 MNHNY and CDR2 SVGAGI (reference sequence). This CDR3 has 15 residues. This sequence was found in an adult with an advanced solid tumor such as melanoma, head and neck, liver or kidney cancer. This chain links TRBV6-6 with TRBJ1-5; weak D call: TRBD1 (5 bases). The specimen was CD4+ or CD8+ T cells sorted from blood, collected in a trial of the OX40 agonist ivuxolimab. CDR3 in amino acids: CASRGAEHSNQPQHF. The CDR3 bases are TGTGCCAGCCGCGGGGCAGAGCATAGCAATCAGCCCCAGCATTTT.